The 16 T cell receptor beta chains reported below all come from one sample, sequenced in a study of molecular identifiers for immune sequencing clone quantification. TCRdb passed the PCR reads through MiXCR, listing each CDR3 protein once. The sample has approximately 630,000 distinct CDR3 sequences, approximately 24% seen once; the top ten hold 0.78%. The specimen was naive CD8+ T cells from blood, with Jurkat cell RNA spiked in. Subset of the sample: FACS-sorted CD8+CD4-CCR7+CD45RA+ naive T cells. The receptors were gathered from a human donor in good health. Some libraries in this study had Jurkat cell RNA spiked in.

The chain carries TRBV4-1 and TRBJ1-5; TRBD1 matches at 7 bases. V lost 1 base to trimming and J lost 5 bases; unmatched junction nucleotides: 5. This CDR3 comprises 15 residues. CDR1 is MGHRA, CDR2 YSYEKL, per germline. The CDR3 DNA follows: TGCGCCAGCAGCCAAGCGGCAGGGGGGGATCAGCCCCAGCATTTT. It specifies CASSQAAGGDQPQHF.

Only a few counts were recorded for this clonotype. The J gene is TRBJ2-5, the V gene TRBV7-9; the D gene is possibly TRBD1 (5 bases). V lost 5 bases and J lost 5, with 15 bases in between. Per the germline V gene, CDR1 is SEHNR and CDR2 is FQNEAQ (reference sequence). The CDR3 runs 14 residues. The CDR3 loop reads CASSPAQGAETQYF. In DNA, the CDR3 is TGTGCCAGCAGCCCCGCGCAGGGCGCGGAGACCCAGTACTTC.

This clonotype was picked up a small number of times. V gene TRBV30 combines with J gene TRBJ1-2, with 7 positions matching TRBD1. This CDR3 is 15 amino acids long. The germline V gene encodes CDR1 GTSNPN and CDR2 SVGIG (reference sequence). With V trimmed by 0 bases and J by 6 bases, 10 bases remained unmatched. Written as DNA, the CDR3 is TGTGCCTGGAGTGTACTAGGGGGCGGAGGCGATGGCTACACCTTC. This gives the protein CAWSVLGGGGDGYTF.

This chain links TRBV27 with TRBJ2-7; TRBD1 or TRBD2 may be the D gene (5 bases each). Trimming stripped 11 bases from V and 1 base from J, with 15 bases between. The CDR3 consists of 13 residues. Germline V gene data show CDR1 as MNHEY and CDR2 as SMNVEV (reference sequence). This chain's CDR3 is CALVGWGSYEQYF. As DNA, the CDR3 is TGTGCCCTAGTCGGGTGGGGGTCCTACGAGCAGTACTTC.

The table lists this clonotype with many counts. The CDR3 protein is CSTGQGFTEAFF. The CDR3 nucleotides are TGCAGCACCGGACAGGGCTTCACTGAAGCTTTCTTT. This sequence joins TRBV29-1 and TRBJ1-1; TRBD1 aligns across 8 bases. Losses at the gene ends were 8 bases for V and 4 bases for J; bases not matched to a gene: 6. This CDR3 is 12 amino acids long. The germline CDR1 and CDR2 sequences are SQVTM and ANQGSEA.

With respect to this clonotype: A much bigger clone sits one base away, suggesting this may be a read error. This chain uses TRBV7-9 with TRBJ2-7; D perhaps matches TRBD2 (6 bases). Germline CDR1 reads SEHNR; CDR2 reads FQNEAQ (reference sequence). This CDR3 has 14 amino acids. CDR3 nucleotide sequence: TGTGCCAGCAGCTCGACGGCGGGGTATTACGGGCAGTACTTC. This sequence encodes CASSSTAGYYGQYF.

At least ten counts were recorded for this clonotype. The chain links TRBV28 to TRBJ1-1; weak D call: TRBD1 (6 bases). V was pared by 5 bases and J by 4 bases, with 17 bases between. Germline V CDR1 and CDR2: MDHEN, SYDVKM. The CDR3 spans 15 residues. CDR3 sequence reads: CASSIAGHFATEAFF. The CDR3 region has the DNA TGTGCCAGCAGTATCGCGGGACATTTTGCCACTGAAGCTTTCTTT. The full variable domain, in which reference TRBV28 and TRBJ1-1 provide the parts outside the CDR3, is DVKVTQSSRYLVKRTGEKVFLECVQDMDHENMFWYRQDPGLGLRLIYFSYDVKMKEKGDIPEGYSVSREKKERFSLILESASTNQTSMYLCASSIAGHFATEAFFGQGTRLTVV.

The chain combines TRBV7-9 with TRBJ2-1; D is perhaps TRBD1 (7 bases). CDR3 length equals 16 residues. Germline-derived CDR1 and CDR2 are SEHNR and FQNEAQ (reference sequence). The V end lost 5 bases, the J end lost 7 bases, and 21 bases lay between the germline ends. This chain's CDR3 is CASSRLGGQLLNEQFF. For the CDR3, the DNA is TGTGCCAGCAGCCGATTGGGGGGACAGCTCCTTAATGAGCAGTTCTTC.

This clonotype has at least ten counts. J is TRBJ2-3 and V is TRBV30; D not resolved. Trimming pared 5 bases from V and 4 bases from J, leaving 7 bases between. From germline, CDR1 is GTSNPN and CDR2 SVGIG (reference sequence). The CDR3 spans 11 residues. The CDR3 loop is CAWGMADTQYF. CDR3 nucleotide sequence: TGTGCCTGGGGAATGGCAGATACGCAGTATTTT. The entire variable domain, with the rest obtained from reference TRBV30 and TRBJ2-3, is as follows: SQTIHQWPATLVQPVGSPLSLECTVEGTSNPNLYWYRQAAGRGLQLLFYSVGIGQISSEVPQNLSASRPQDRQFILSSKKLLLSDSGFYLCAWGMADTQYFGPGTRLTVL.

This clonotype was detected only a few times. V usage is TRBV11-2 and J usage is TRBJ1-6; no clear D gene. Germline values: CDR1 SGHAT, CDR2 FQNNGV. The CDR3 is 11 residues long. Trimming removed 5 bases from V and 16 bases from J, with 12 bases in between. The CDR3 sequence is CASSLPGPLHF. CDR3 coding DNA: TGTGCCAGCAGCCTACCCGGGCCGCTCCACTTT.

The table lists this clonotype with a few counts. The CDR3 here is CASSESWAGDYGYTF. In nucleotides, the CDR3 is TGTGCCAGCAGTGAAAGTTGGGCAGGGGACTATGGCTACACCTTC. The chain combines TRBV2 with TRBJ1-2; tentatively, D is TRBD1 (6 bases). Germline CDR1 is SNHLY and CDR2 is FYNNEI. The ends were cut back, 2 bases at V and 3 bases at J, with 13 bases in the middle. This CDR3 region has 15 residues.

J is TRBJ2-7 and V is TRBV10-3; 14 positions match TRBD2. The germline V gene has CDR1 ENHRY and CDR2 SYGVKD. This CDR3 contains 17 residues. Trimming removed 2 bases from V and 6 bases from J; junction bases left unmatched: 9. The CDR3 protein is CAISERGLAGAAIEQYF. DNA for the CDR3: TGTGCCATCAGTGAGCGGGGACTAGCGGGAGCCGCCATCGAGCAGTACTTC.

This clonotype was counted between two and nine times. The CDR3 is CASSLDRGRLHEQYF. CDR3 bases: TGTGCCAGCAGCTTAGACAGGGGGCGTCTCCACGAGCAGTACTTC. This chain uses TRBV5-5 with TRBJ2-7, with 10 bases identical to TRBD1. The V gene's germline CDR1 is SGHKS and CDR2 YYEKEE (reference sequence). This CDR3 is 15 amino acids long. Trimming removed 2 bases from V and 5 bases from J; junction bases left unmatched: 7.

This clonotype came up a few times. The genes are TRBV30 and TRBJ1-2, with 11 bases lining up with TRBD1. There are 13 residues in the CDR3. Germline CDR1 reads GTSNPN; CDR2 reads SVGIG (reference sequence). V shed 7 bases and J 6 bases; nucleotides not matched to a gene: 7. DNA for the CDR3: TGTGCCTCGGAAAAGGACAGGGGGCATGGCTACACCTTC. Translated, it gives CASEKDRGHGYTF.

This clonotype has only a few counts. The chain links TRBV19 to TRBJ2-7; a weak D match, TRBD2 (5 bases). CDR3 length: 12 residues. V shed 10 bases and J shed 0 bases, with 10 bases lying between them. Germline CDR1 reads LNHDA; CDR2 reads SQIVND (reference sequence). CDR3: CATTGNSYEQYF. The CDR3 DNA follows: TGTGCCACGACCGGGAACTCCTACGAGCAGTACTTC. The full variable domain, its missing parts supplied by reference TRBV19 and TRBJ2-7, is DGGITQSPKYLFRKEGQNVTLSCEQNLNHDAMYWYRQDPGQGLRLIYYSQIVNDFQKGDIAEGYSVSREKKESFPLTVTSAQKNPTAFYLCATTGNSYEQYFGPGTRLTVT.

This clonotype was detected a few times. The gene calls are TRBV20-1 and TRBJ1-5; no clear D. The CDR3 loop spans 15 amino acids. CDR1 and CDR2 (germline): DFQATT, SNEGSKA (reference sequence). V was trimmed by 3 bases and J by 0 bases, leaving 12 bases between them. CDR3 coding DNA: TGCAGTGCTAGGACCTCTTTAAATAGCAATCAGCCCCAGCATTTT. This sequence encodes CSARTSLNSNQPQHF.